One and the same sample provided the 5 T cell receptor beta chains below, sequenced in a study of beta chain features in type 1 diabetes. Study-wide points: Shorter TCRB CDR3s, moderately but significantly so, were found in Type 1 diabetes patients in all four CD4+ subsets.

What was sequenced were expressed TCRB transcripts, since all of the isolated RNA had been reverse transcribed. Assay used: immunoSEQ multiplex PCR; TCRdb lists only in-frame clones, some missing. The sample yields over 120,000 clones, around 13% seen once. These receptors' antigens are unknown. Input material: central memory CD4+ T cells from blood. These receptors originate from a man younger than 35 with type 1 diabetes.

This clone was recorded only once. This chain joins TRBV6-5 and TRBJ1-1; possible D gene TRBD1, 6 bases. Germline lookup yields CDR1 MNHEY and CDR2 SVGAGI. Trimming took off 2 bases at V and 1 base at J, with 8 bases between the two ends. This CDR3 region has 14 residues. CDR3 coding DNA: TGTGCCAGCAGTTACGGGGGACAGAACACTGAAGCTTTCTTT. Protein sequence: CASSYGGQNTEAFF.

In its sample, this clone was seen a few times. J is TRBJ1-1 and V is TRBV19, with TRBD1 identical over 7 bases. The V and J ends lost 5 bases and 5 bases, in that order; junction bases with no gene match: 8. The CDR3 is 14 residues long. Germline loops: CDR1 LNHDA, CDR2 SQIVND (reference sequence). CDR3 in DNA: TGTGCCAGTAGTCAAGGACAGGAATGGACTGAAGCTTTCTTT. Protein product: CASSQGQEWTEAFF.

This clone has only a few counts. The V gene is TRBV6-5, the J gene TRBJ2-1, with D perhaps matching TRBD2 (6 bases). The germline V gene has CDR1 MNHEY and CDR2 SVGAGI. Deletions cut 7 bases from V and 1 base from J, with 14 bases between. The CDR3 loop spans 15 amino acids. The DNA for the CDR3 is TGTGCCAGCAAGATCGGGGGATCGTCCTACAATGAGCAGTTCTTC. This sequence encodes CASKIGGSSYNEQFF.

This clone occurred a few times. The chain has TRBV2 and TRBJ1-1, with a possible D match to TRBD1 (5 bases). V was pared by 4 bases and J by 6 bases, with 15 bases between. CDR3 length: 14 amino acids. CDR1 is SNHLY and CDR2 is FYNNEI in the germline V gene. Written as DNA, the CDR3 is TGTGCCAGCAGTGCGGGGCAGTCCCTCCCTGAAGCTTTCTTT. Translation gives CASSAGQSLPEAFF.

This chain links TRBV28 with TRBJ1-5; D is uncertain. V was shortened by 3 bases and J by 0 bases, with 12 bases between the two germline ends. This CDR3 spans 16 amino acids. Germline V lookup: CDR1 MDHEN, CDR2 SYDVKM. The CDR3 reads CASSLIQNPSNQPQHF. The CDR3 region has the DNA TGTGCCAGCAGTTTGATACAGAACCCTAGCAATCAGCCCCAGCATTTT.